Listed below are T cell receptor beta chains from one sample, sequenced in a study of regulatory T cells in long-lasting Graves disease. TCRdb called the multiplex PCR reads again in MiXCR, with one record for every CDR3 protein. Among about 420,000 distinct CDR3 sequences, 16% were seen once, and the ten largest hold about 25%. This sample also belongs to another study, concerning T cells in Graves' hyperthyroidism and ophthalmopathy.

Material: peripheral blood mononuclear cells (PBMCs), obtained at new diagnosis, from a patient treated with antithyroid drugs. The receptors come from a woman aged 18-29 years with Graves disease. The CDR3 runs from the conserved cysteine through the conserved F or W. A D gene is named only where the DNA matches it firmly. The size field is filled for only some rows; it gives once, few, many or a size class.

CDR3 DNA: TGTGCCAGCAGCTCGGGGGGCAGGGCGGCCGAGCAGTACTTC
CDR3 protein: CASSSGGRAAEQYF
clone size: few
D gene: NA
V gene: TRBV7-3
J gene: TRBJ2-7

CDR3 DNA: TGTGCCAGCAGTTTACTTGGCAGGGTGCATGAGCAGTTCTTC
CDR3 protein: CASSLLGRVHEQFF
clone size: many
D gene: NA
V gene: TRBV28
J gene: TRBJ2-1

CDR3 DNA: TGTGCCATCAGTGGGGACATCTCTAGCTCCTACGAGCAGTTCTTC
CDR3 protein: CAISGDISSSYEQFF
clone size: NA
D gene: NA
V gene: TRBV10-3
J gene: TRBJ2-1

CDR3 DNA: TGTGCCAGCAGTAAACTACAGGGAGGGGATAGCTACACCTTC
CDR3 protein: CASSKLQGGDSYTF
clone size: NA
D gene: NA
V gene: TRBV6-2/TRBV6-3
J gene: TRBJ1-2

CDR3 DNA: TGTGCCAGCTCACCAGCCGGATGGAATCAGCCCCAGCATTTT
CDR3 protein: CASSPAGWNQPQHF
clone size: many
D gene: NA
V gene: TRBV18
J gene: TRBJ1-5

CDR3 DNA: TGTGCCAGCACCCAGGGTAACCCAGGCGAGCAGTACTTC
CDR3 protein: CASTQGNPGEQYF
clone size: many
D gene: NA
V gene: TRBV28
J gene: TRBJ2-7

CDR3 DNA: TGTGCCAGCGAAACGGGAGGGGACAATCAGCCCCAGCATTTT
CDR3 protein: CASETGGDNQPQHF
clone size: NA
D gene: NA
V gene: TRBV19
J gene: TRBJ1-5

CDR3 DNA: TGTGCCAGCAGTGATCAGACAGGGCCCATGAACACTGAAGCTTTCTTT
CDR3 protein: CASSDQTGPMNTEAFF
clone size: NA
D gene: TRBD1
V gene: TRBV25-1
J gene: TRBJ1-1

CDR3 DNA: TGCAGCGTCCTGACAGTTTTTGGCTACGAGCAGTACTTC
CDR3 protein: CSVLTVFGYEQYF
clone size: few
D gene: NA
V gene: TRBV29-1
J gene: TRBJ2-7

CDR3 DNA: TGCAGTCCAGGCGGGGGACTAGCGGGGTACAATGAGCAGTTCTTC
CDR3 protein: CSPGGGLAGYNEQFF
clone size: NA
D gene: TRBD2
V gene: TRBV20-1
J gene: TRBJ2-1

CDR3 DNA: TGTGCCAGCAGTCAGACGACAGGGGGCACCGGGGAGCTGTTTTTT
CDR3 protein: CASSQTTGGTGELFF
clone size: NA
D gene: TRBD1
V gene: TRBV12-3/TRBV12-4
J gene: TRBJ2-2

CDR3 DNA: TGCAGCGTCCTCGCGACAAACTACGAGCAGTACTTC
CDR3 protein: CSVLATNYEQYF
clone size: many
D gene: NA
V gene: TRBV29-1
J gene: TRBJ2-7

CDR3 DNA: TGTGCCAGCAGCGTTACCGGGACAGATAATTCACCCCTCCACTTT
CDR3 protein: CASSVTGTDNSPLHF
clone size: NA
D gene: TRBD1
V gene: TRBV9
J gene: TRBJ1-6

CDR3 DNA: TGTGCCAGCAGCTTCCTAGGTCATGGCTACACCTTC
CDR3 protein: CASSFLGHGYTF
clone size: many
D gene: NA
V gene: TRBV7-9
J gene: TRBJ1-2

CDR3 DNA: TGTGCCACCCTTCGGGGTGAGCAGTACTTC
CDR3 protein: CATLRGEQYF
clone size: many
D gene: NA
V gene: TRBV28
J gene: TRBJ2-7

CDR3 DNA: TGTGCCAGCAGCTGGGGGGGGAGCCCGAGGACCGGGGAGCTGTTTTTT
CDR3 protein: CASSWGGSPRTGELFF
clone size: NA
D gene: TRBD2
V gene: TRBV28
J gene: TRBJ2-2

CDR3 DNA: TGCAGTGCTAGAGATGCGGCTAGCGGGACCCTCACAGATACGCAGTATTTT
CDR3 protein: CSARDAASGTLTDTQYF
clone size: NA
D gene: TRBD2
V gene: TRBV20-1
J gene: TRBJ2-3

CDR3 DNA: TGTGCCAGTAGTATCGCCTCCGGGACAGTTGAAGCTTTCTTT
CDR3 protein: CASSIASGTVEAFF
clone size: few
D gene: TRBD1
V gene: TRBV19
J gene: TRBJ1-1

CDR3 DNA: TGTGCCAGCTCACCGGGCGGGGGATCCTCCTACAATGAGCAGTTCTTC
CDR3 protein: CASSPGGGSSYNEQFF
clone size: NA
D gene: TRBD2
V gene: TRBV18
J gene: TRBJ2-1

CDR3 DNA: TGCGCCAGCAGCCCCGACAGGGTGGACACTGAAGCTTTCTTT
CDR3 protein: CASSPDRVDTEAFF
clone size: few
D gene: TRBD1
V gene: TRBV4-1
J gene: TRBJ1-1

CDR3 DNA: TGTGCCAGCAGCCGTCAAATGAGCTCTGGAAACACCATATATTTT
CDR3 protein: CASSRQMSSGNTIYF
clone size: NA
D gene: NA
V gene: TRBV3-1
J gene: TRBJ1-3

CDR3 DNA: TGTGCCAGCAGCTTATTCCCACACCAGCGGGGGAGCTCCTACGAGCAGTACTTC
CDR3 protein: CASSLFPHQRGSSYEQYF
clone size: NA
D gene: TRBD2
V gene: TRBV11-2
J gene: TRBJ2-7

CDR3 DNA: TGCAGTGCTAGAGACCACACCTGGTTAGCACGAGAGACCCAGTACTTC
CDR3 protein: CSARDHTWLARETQYF
clone size: many
D gene: NA
V gene: TRBV20-1
J gene: TRBJ2-5

CDR3 DNA: TGTGCCACCGAGCGGAAGAGAAACACTGAAGCTTTCTTT
CDR3 protein: CATERKRNTEAFF
clone size: NA
D gene: NA
V gene: TRBV19
J gene: TRBJ1-1

CDR3 DNA: TGTGCCAGTACCCTTCTAGGCAGTAGCACAGATACGCAGTATTTT
CDR3 protein: CASTLLGSSTDTQYF
clone size: NA
D gene: NA
V gene: TRBV19
J gene: TRBJ2-3

CDR3 DNA: TGTGCCAGCAGCATGGACAGGGGTAACGAGCAGTACTTC
CDR3 protein: CASSMDRGNEQYF
clone size: NA
D gene: TRBD1
V gene: TRBV7-3
J gene: TRBJ2-7

CDR3 DNA: TGTGCCAGCAGTTTAGGACTAGCGATGGGGCCCAAAAACATTCAGTACTTC
CDR3 protein: CASSLGLAMGPKNIQYF
clone size: few
D gene: TRBD2
V gene: TRBV12-3/TRBV12-4
J gene: TRBJ2-4

CDR3 DNA: TGTGCCAGCAGCTTGGACCAAGGGACGGGGCTGTTTTTT
CDR3 protein: CASSLDQGTGLFF
clone size: NA
D gene: NA
V gene: TRBV11-2
J gene: TRBJ1-4

CDR3 DNA: TGTGCCAGCTCACCCACCGGGACAGGGTCTAGGGGGTTATCCTACGAGCAGTACTTC
CDR3 protein: CASSPTGTGSRGLSYEQYF
clone size: few
D gene: TRBD1
V gene: TRBV18
J gene: TRBJ2-7

CDR3 DNA: TGTGCCAGCAGCCTCCCCGGGACAGGGGTTGAAGCTTTCTTT
CDR3 protein: CASSLPGTGVEAFF
clone size: many
D gene: TRBD1
V gene: TRBV6-1
J gene: TRBJ1-1

CDR3 DNA: TGCAGTGCTCCGAAAATTCTGGGACTAGCGGGAGGACACGAGCAGTACTTC
CDR3 protein: CSAPKILGLAGGHEQYF
clone size: few
D gene: TRBD2
V gene: TRBV20-1
J gene: TRBJ2-7

CDR3 DNA: TGTGCCAGCGACCTTCTCGACAATGAGCAGTTCTTC
CDR3 protein: CASDLLDNEQFF
clone size: few
D gene: NA
V gene: TRBV2
J gene: TRBJ2-1

CDR3 DNA: TGTGCCAGCAGTTTGGCCGGACAGTCCACCGGGGAGCTGTTTTTT
CDR3 protein: CASSLAGQSTGELFF
clone size: NA
D gene: NA
V gene: TRBV12-3/TRBV12-4
J gene: TRBJ2-2

CDR3 DNA: TGCGCCAGCAGCTCGGGGGGCACAGGTGGGGCCAACGTCCTGACTTTC
CDR3 protein: CASSSGGTGGANVLTF
clone size: NA
D gene: NA
V gene: TRBV5-1
J gene: TRBJ2-6

CDR3 DNA: TGTGCCAGCAGGGGGACAGGGGCAGAAGAGACCCAGTACTTC
CDR3 protein: CASRGTGAEETQYF
clone size: many
D gene: TRBD1
V gene: TRBV2
J gene: TRBJ2-5

CDR3 DNA: TGTGCCAGCAGCGGACAGGGGAGGGTTGGAGGCTACACCTTC
CDR3 protein: CASSGQGRVGGYTF
clone size: many
D gene: TRBD1
V gene: TRBV2
J gene: TRBJ1-2

CDR3 DNA: TGCAGTGCTAGAGTTGGGGGGTTCACAGATACGCAGTATTTT
CDR3 protein: CSARVGGFTDTQYF
clone size: many
D gene: NA
V gene: TRBV20-1
J gene: TRBJ2-3

CDR3 DNA: TGTGCCAGCAGCCCCCAAATAGGAACCTACGAGCAGTACTTC
CDR3 protein: CASSPQIGTYEQYF
clone size: many
D gene: NA
V gene: TRBV7-9
J gene: TRBJ2-7

CDR3 DNA: TGTGCCAGCAGCTTAGTGTATCCGAACAATGAGCAGTTCTTC
CDR3 protein: CASSLVYPNNEQFF
clone size: many
D gene: NA
V gene: TRBV11-3
J gene: TRBJ2-1